These 21 T cell receptor beta chains originate from one sample sequenced in a study of blood T cell repertoires in COVID-19. The data were produced by immunoSEQ multiplex PCR, yet TCRdb's version contains in-frame clones alone and is incomplete. This sample carries some 140,000 clones, approximately 85% of them seen once, and the ten largest clones take 0.6% to 0.65%. Material for sequencing was peripheral blood. These receptors were obtained from a man aged 60 to 75 with COVID-19, enrolled during active disease.

The chain recombines TRBV21-1 with TRBJ1-5. TRBV21-1 is an annotated pseudogene. The CDR3 is made up of 12 amino acids. This CDR3 is CASRGGNQPQHF. The CDR3 bases are TGTGCCAGCAGGGGGGGGAATCAGCCCCAGCATTTT.

The V and J genes are TRBV5-1 and TRBJ2-5; 12 bases are shared with TRBD1. The CDR3 has 16 amino acids. CDR1 is SGHRS and CDR2 is YFSETQ in the germline V gene. The trim removed 4 bases at V and 2 bases at J, leaving 6 bases unmatched. In DNA, the CDR3 is TGCGCCAGCAGCCCGGGGACAGGGGGCTATCAAGAGACCCAGTACTTC. It yields the protein CASSPGTGGYQETQYF.

The chain recombines TRBV7-2 with TRBJ1-2; 8 nucleotides agree with TRBD1. This CDR3 has 16 residues. Germline V gene data show CDR1 as SGHTA and CDR2 as FQGNSA. V lost 5 bases to trimming and J lost 4 bases; unmatched junction nucleotides: 12. CDR3 sequence reads: CASSPLTGDGFYGYTF. Here the CDR3 DNA reads TGTGCCAGCAGCCCCTTGACAGGGGATGGATTCTATGGCTACACCTTC.

This clone was picked up a small number of times. The gene calls are TRBV19 and TRBJ1-1; D uncertain. Trimming took off 5 bases at V and 0 bases at J, with 10 bases between the two ends. The V gene's germline CDR1 is LNHDA and CDR2 SQIVND (reference sequence). The CDR3 sequence is 14 residues long. CDR3 DNA sequence: TGTGCCAGTAGTGTACAGAACATGAACACTGAAGCTTTCTTT. Translating it yields CASSVQNMNTEAFF.

This sequence joins TRBV5-6 and TRBJ1-1; TRBD1 matches 7 bases. With 4 bases clipped from V and 8 bases from J, the junction kept 14 bases outside the gene matches. Germline lookup yields CDR1 SGHDT and CDR2 YYEEEE. The CDR3 has 15 amino acids. Here the CDR3 reads CASSVTTGVRSEAFF. DNA for the CDR3: TGTGCCAGCAGCGTGACCACAGGGGTCCGTTCGGAAGCTTTCTTT.

The gene calls are TRBV5-6 and TRBJ2-7; possibly TRBD1 for D (5 bases). The CDR3 loop spans 13 amino acids. The germline V gene has CDR1 SGHDT and CDR2 YYEEEE. With 0 bases removed from V and 3 bases from J, the gap between germline ends came to 7 bases. CDR3 DNA sequence: TGTGCCAGCAGCTTGGGACAGCTCTACGAGCAGTACTTC. Its protein product is CASSLGQLYEQYF. Based on the CDR3 plus reference TRBV5-6 and TRBJ2-7, the full variable domain is DAGVTQSPTHLIKTRGQQVTLRCSPKSGHDTVSWYQQALGQGPQFIFQYYEEEERQRGNFPDRFSGHQFPNYSSELNVNALLLGDSALYLCASSLGQLYEQYFGPGTRLTVT.

Only one count was recorded for this clone. The V call is TRBV7-9, the J call TRBJ1-4, with 7 bases that match TRBD1. From germline, CDR1 is SEHNR and CDR2 FQNEAQ (reference sequence). Germline trimming cut 3 bases from V and 7 bases from J; bases unmatched to any gene: 5. The CDR3 spans 14 residues. The CDR3 DNA reads TGTGCCAGCAGCTTCACAGGGGCCGGTGAAAAACTGTTTTTT. Amino acids: CASSFTGAGEKLFF.

This clone occurred once. This chain connects TRBV27 to TRBJ2-7; D is possibly TRBD2 (5 bases). CDR1 and CDR2 (germline): MNHEY, SMNVEV (reference sequence). This CDR3 is built from 13 residues. V lost 4 bases and J lost 4, with 11 bases in between. Here the CDR3 DNA reads TGTGCCAGCAGTTCCGCCGGGATTTACGAGCAGTACTTC. This sequence encodes CASSSAGIYEQYF.

The rearrangement uses TRBV28 and TRBJ1-2; a possible D gene is TRBD1 (5 bases). The germline V gene encodes CDR1 MDHEN and CDR2 SYDVKM. Trimming cost V 7 bases and J 0 bases, with 9 bases left between them. The CDR3 runs 13 residues. The CDR3: CASKDSPNYGYTF. The DNA of the CDR3 is TGTGCCAGCAAAGACAGTCCTAACTATGGCTACACCTTC.

Remarks on this clone: Additional DNA sequences in this sample encode the identical CDR3. The chain carries TRBV7-9 and TRBJ1-2; 12 bases map to TRBD1. The CDR3 runs 14 residues. V lost 4 bases, J lost 5 bases, and 2 bases stayed unmatched. The germline V gene encodes CDR1 SEHNR and CDR2 FQNEAQ (reference sequence). DNA for the CDR3: TGTGCCAGCAGCTCGGGACAGGGGGCTTATGGCTACACCTTC. The encoded protein is CASSSGQGAYGYTF.

The chain uses TRBV11-3 and TRBJ2-1; 10 positions match TRBD2. CDR1 and CDR2 (germline): SGHNT, YENEEA. Unmatched junction bases numbered 4, after V lost 5 bases and J lost 0 bases. The CDR3 is made up of 16 amino acids. CDR3 in amino acids: CASSHSSGGSYNEQFF. CDR3 nucleotide sequence: TGTGCCAGCAGCCACTCTAGCGGGGGCTCCTACAATGAGCAGTTCTTC.

The gene calls are TRBV2 and TRBJ1-5, with D maybe TRBD1 (6 bases). The CDR3 loop spans 14 amino acids. The V end was cut by 6 bases, the J end by 6 bases, with 15 bases between. The V gene's germline CDR1 is SNHLY and CDR2 FYNNEI. CDR3 amino acids: CASSGGRVAQPQHF. The CDR3 DNA follows: TGTGCCAGCAGCGGGGGGCGGGTTGCTCAGCCCCAGCATTTT. Supplemented by reference TRBV2 and TRBJ1-5, the full variable domain reads EPEVTQTPSHQVTQMGQEVILRCVPISNHLYFYWYRQILGQKVEFLVSFYNNEISEKSEIFDDQFSVERPDGSNFTLKIRSTKLEDSAMYFCASSGGRVAQPQHFGDGTRLSIL.

The J gene is TRBJ1-5, the V gene TRBV30, with TRBD1 matching over 9 bases. With 2 bases clipped from V and 7 bases from J, the junction kept 15 bases outside the gene matches. The germline CDR1 and CDR2 sequences are GTSNPN and SVGIG (reference sequence). CDR3 length: 17 residues. The chain's CDR3 is CAWSPSGTGFLRQPQHF. CDR3 sequence (DNA): TGTGCCTGGAGTCCTTCCGGGACAGGGTTTCTCCGGCAGCCCCAGCATTTT.

This rearrangement joins TRBV18 to TRBJ1-3, with a possible D match to TRBD1 (6 bases). V was pared by 2 bases and J by 0 bases, with 17 bases between. CDR3 length equals 18 residues. Germline V CDR1 and CDR2: KGHSH, LQKENI. Here the CDR3 reads CASSPVTGSLSSGNTIYF. The CDR3 DNA is TGTGCCAGCTCACCAGTTACAGGGAGCTTAAGCTCTGGAAACACCATATATTTT.

In this sample, this clone turned up once. This chain links TRBV6-5 with TRBJ2-6; D is possibly TRBD2 (6 bases). V lost 2 bases and J 0 bases, leaving 8 bases between the germline ends. This CDR3 is built from 16 residues. CDR1 MNHEY and CDR2 SVGAGI come from the germline V gene. This CDR3 is CASSYVGSSGANVLTF. As DNA, the CDR3 is TGTGCCAGCAGTTACGTCGGGAGCTCTGGGGCCAACGTCCTGACTTTC.

The rearrangement uses TRBV3-1 (or the pseudogene TRBV3-2) and TRBJ2-1; possible D gene TRBD1, 5 bases. CDR1 and CDR2 (germline): LGHDT, YNNKEL (reference sequence). This CDR3 comprises 14 residues. Trimming left V 1 base short and J 8 bases short, with 12 bases between. CDR3 sequence reads: CASSQAPGSHEQFF. CDR3 DNA sequence: TGTGCCAGCAGCCAAGCGCCAGGGTCTCATGAGCAGTTCTTC.

The chain employs TRBV5-1 and TRBJ2-5; 7 nucleotides line up with TRBD1. Germline assignment: CDR1 SGHRS and CDR2 YFSETQ. The V and J ends lost 2 bases and 4 bases, in that order; junction bases with no gene match: 2. The length of the CDR3 is 13 residues. The CDR3 DNA reads as TGCGCCAGCAGCTTACAGGGGCTAGAGACCCAGTACTTC. As protein: CASSLQGLETQYF.

The chain carries TRBV5-8 and TRBJ2-1; TRBD2 agrees at 7 bases. CDR3 length equals 14 residues. From germline, CDR1 is SGHTS and CDR2 YDEGEE. The V segment lost 0 bases and the J segment 15 bases; nucleotides outside the gene matches: 12. CDR3 DNA: TGTGCCAGCAGCTTGGGGGCGGCGGGGGAGCAGGGGTTCTTC. It codes for CASSLGAAGEQGFF.

The chain links TRBV18 to TRBJ2-4; no clear D gene. Per the germline V gene, CDR1 is KGHSH and CDR2 is LQKENI. The length of the CDR3 is 16 residues. Trimming stripped 3 bases from V and 0 bases from J, with 12 bases between. The CDR3: CASSPSLKLAKNIQYF. For the CDR3, the DNA is TGTGCCAGCTCACCGTCCTTAAAGCTAGCCAAAAACATTCAGTACTTC. Variable domain in full (rest from reference TRBV18 and TRBJ2-4): NAGVMQNPRHLVRRRGQEARLRCSPMKGHSHVYWYRQLPEEGLKFMVYLQKENIIDESGMPKERFSAEFPKEGPSILRIQQVVRGDSAAYFCASSPSLKLAKNIQYFGAGTRLSVL.

This clone was picked up one time. V gene TRBV19 combines with J gene TRBJ1-1; D might be TRBD1 (5 bases). V was trimmed by 2 bases and J by 1 base, leaving 8 bases between them. Germline-derived CDR1 and CDR2 are LNHDA and SQIVND (reference sequence). The CDR3 extends over 14 amino acids. The CDR3, as DNA: TGTGCCAGTAGTATAAGACAGAAGAACACTGAAGCTTTCTTT. This translates into CASSIRQKNTEAFF.

The chain combines TRBV6-5 with TRBJ1-3, with 8 bases lining up with TRBD1. Germline trimming cut 4 bases from V and 4 bases from J; bases unmatched to any gene: 9. CDR3 length: 16 amino acids. Germline values: CDR1 MNHEY, CDR2 SVGAGI. CDR3 sequence (DNA): TGTGCCAGCAGTTCCGCCCGACAGGGGTACGGAAACACCATATATTTT. Translating gives CASSSARQGYGNTIYF.